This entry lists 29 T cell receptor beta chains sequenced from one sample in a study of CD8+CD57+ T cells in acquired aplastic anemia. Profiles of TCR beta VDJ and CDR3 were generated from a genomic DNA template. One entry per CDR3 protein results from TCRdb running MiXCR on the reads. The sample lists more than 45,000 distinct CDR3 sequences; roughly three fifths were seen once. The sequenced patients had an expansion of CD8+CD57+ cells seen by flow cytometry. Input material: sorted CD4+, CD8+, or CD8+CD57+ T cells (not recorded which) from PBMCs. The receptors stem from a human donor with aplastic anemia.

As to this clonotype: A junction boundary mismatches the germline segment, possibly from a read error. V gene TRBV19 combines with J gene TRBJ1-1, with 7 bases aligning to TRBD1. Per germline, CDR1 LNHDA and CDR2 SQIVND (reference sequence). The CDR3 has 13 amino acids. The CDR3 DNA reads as TGTGCCAGTAGTAGCAGGGGGAACACTGAAGCTTCCTTT. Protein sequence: CASSSRGNTEASF.

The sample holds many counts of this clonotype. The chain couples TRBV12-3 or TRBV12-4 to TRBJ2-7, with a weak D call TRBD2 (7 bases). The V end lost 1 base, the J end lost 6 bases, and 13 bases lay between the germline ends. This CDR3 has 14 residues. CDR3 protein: CASSLGGGLSEQYF. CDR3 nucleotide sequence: TGTGCCAGCAGTTTAGGGGGGGGGCTGAGCGAGCAGTACTTC.

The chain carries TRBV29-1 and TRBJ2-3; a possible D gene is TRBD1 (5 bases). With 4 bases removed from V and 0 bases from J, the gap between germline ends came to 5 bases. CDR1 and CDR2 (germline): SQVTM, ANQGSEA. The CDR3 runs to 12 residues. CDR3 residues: CSVGQSTDTQYF. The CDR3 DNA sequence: TGCAGCGTTGGACAGAGCACAGATACGCAGTATTTT.

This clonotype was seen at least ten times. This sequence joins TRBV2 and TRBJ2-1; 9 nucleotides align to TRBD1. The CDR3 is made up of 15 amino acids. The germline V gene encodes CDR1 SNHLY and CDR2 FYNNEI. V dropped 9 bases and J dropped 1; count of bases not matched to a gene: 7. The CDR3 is CARDPTGGSYNEQFF. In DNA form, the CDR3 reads TGTGCCAGGGACCCGACAGGGGGATCCTACAATGAGCAGTTCTTC.

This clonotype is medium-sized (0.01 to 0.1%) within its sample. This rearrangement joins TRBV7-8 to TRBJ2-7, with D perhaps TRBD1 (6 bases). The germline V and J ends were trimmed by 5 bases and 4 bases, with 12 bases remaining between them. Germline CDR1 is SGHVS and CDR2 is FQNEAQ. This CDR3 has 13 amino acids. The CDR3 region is CASSPRTVYEQYV. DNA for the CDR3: TGTGCCAGCAGCCCCCGGACAGTTTACGAGCAGTACGTC.

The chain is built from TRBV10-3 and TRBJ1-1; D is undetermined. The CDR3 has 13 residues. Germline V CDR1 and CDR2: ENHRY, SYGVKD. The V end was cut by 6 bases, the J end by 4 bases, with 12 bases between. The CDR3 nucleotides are TGTGCCATCAGGTTAAAGGACGGCACTGAAGCTTTCTTT. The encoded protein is CAIRLKDGTEAFF.

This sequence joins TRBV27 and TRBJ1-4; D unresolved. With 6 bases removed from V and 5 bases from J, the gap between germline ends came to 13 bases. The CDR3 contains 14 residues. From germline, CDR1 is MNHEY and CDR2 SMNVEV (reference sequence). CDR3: CASRGTNPNEKLFF. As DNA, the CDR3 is TGTGCCAGCAGGGGCACCAACCCCAATGAAAAACTGTTTTTT.

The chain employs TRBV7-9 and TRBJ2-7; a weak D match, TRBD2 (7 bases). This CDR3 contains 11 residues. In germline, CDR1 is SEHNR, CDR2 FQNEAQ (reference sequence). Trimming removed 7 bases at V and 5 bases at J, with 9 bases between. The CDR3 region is CASKGGDEQYF. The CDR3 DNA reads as TGTGCCAGCAAAGGGGGGGACGAGCAGTACTTC. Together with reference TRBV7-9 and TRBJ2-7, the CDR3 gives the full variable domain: DTGVSQNPRHKITKRGQNVTFRCDPISEHNRLYWYRQTLGQGPEFLTYFQNEAQLEKSRLLSDRFSAERPKGSFSTLEIQRTEQGDSAMYLCASKGGDEQYFGPGTRLTVT.

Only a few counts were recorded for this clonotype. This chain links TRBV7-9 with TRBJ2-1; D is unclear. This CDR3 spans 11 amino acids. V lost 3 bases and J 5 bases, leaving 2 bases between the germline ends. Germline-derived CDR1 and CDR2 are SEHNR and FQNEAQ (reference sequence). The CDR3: CASSFNNEQFF. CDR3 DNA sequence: TGTGCCAGCAGCTTCAACAATGAGCAGTTCTTC.

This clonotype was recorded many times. CDR3 amino acids: CASTLEGGAQYF. The CDR3 DNA sequence: TGTGCCAGCACCTTAGAGGGCGGGGCCCAGTACTTC. This chain uses TRBV28 with TRBJ2-5, with a weak D call TRBD2 (6 bases). V dropped 7 bases and J dropped 9 bases, with 15 bases sitting between them. The germline V gene encodes CDR1 MDHEN and CDR2 SYDVKM. The CDR3 has 12 amino acids. Together with reference TRBV28 and TRBJ2-5, the CDR3 gives the full variable domain: DVKVTQSSRYLVKRTGEKVFLECVQDMDHENMFWYRQDPGLGLRLIYFSYDVKMKEKGDIPEGYSVSREKKERFSLILESASTNQTSMYLCASTLEGGAQYFGPGTRLLVL.

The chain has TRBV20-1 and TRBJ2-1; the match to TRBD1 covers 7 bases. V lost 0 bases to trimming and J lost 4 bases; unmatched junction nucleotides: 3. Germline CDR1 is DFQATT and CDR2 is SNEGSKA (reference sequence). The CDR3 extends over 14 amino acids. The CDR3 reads CSARDHRGYNEQFF. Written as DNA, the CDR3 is TGCAGTGCTAGAGATCACAGGGGATACAATGAGCAGTTCTTC.

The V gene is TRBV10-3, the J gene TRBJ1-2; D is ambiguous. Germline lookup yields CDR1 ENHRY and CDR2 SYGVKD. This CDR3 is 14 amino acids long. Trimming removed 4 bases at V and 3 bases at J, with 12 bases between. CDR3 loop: CAISGGSPDYGYTF. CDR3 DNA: TGTGCCATCAGTGGAGGCAGCCCAGACTATGGCTACACCTTC.

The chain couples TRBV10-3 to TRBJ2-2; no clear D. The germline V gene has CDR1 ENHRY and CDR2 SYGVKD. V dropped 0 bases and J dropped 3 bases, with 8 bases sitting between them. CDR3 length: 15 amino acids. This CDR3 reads CAISESIEYTGELFF. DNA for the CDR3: TGTGCCATCAGTGAGTCGATAGAGTACACCGGGGAGCTGTTTTTT.

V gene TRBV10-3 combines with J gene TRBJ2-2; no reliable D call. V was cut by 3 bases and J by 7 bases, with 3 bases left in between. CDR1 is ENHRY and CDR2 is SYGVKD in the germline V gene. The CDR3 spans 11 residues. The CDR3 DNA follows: TGTGCCATCAGTGATGTCGGGGAGCTGTTTTTT. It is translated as CAISDVGELFF.

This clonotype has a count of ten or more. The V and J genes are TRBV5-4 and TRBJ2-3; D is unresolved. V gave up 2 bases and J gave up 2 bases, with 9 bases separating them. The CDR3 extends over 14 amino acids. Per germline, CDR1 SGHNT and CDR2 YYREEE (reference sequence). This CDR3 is CASSFGGYTDTQYF. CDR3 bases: TGTGCCAGCAGCTTTGGTGGCTACACAGATACGCAGTATTTT.

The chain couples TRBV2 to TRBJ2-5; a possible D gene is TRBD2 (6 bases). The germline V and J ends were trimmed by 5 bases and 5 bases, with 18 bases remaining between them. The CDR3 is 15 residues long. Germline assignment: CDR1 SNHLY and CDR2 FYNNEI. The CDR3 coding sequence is TGTGCCAGCAGTCCTCCCAGCTCGGAGGGGGAGACCCAGTACTTC. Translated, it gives CASSPPSSEGETQYF.

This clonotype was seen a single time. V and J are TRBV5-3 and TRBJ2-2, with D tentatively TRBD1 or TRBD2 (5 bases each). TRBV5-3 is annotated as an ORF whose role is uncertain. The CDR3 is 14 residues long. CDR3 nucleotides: TGTGCTCTCACGGGGACGATTTGGACCGGGGAGCTGTTTTTT. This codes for CALTGTIWTGELFF.

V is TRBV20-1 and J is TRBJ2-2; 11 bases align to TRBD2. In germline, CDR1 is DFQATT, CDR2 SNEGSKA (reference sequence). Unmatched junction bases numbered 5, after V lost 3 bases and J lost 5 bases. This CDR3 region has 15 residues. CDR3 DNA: TGCAGTGCTAGGACTAGCGGGGCAGGGACCGGGGAGCTGTTTTTT. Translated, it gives CSARTSGAGTGELFF.

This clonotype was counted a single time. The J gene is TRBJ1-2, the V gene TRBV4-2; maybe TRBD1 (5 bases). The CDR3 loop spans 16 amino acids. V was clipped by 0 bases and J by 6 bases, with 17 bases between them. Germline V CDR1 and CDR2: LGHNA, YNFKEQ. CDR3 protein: CASSQEERGGQDGYTF. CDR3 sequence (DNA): TGTGCCAGCAGCCAAGAAGAGAGGGGCGGGCAGGATGGCTACACCTTC.

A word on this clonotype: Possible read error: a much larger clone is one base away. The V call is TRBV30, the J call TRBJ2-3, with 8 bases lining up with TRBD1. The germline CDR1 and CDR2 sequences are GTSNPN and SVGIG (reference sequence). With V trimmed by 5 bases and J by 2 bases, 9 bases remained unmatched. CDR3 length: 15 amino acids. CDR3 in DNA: TGTGCCTGGCTCCAGACAGGGGCCAACACAGATACGCAGTATTTT. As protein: CAWLQTGANTDTQYF.

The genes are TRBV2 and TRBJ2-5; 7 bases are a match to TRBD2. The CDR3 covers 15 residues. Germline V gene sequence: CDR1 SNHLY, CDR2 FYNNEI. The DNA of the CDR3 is TGTGCAGTAAGAGGTGGACTGGGGGGGCAAGAGACCCAGTACTTC. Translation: CAVRGGLGGQETQYF.

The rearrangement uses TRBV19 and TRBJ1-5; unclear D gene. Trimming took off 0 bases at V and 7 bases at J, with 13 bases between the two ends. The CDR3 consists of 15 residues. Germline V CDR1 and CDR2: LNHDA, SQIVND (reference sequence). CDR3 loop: CASSIELSSNQPQHF. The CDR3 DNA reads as TGTGCCAGTAGTATAGAGCTTTCGTCAAACCAGCCCCAGCATTTT.

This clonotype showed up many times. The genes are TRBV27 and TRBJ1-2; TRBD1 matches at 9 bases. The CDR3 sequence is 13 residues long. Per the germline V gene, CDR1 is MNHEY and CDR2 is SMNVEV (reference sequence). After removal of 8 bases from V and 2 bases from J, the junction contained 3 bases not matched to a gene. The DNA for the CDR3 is TGTGCCAGCGGGGACAGGGTCAACTATGGCTACACCTTC. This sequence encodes CASGDRVNYGYTF.

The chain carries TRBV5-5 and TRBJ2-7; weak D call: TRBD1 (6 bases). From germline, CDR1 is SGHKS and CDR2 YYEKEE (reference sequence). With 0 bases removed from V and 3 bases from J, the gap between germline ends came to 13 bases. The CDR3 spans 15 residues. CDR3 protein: CASSLAWGRGYEQYF. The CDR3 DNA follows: TGTGCCAGCAGCTTGGCCTGGGGCAGGGGCTACGAGCAGTACTTC.

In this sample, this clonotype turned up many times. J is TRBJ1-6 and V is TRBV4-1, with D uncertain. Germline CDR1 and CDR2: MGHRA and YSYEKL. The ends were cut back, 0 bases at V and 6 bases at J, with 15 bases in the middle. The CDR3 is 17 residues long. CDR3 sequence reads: CASSQEETATVNSPLHF. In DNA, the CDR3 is TGCGCCAGCAGCCAAGAAGAAACAGCAACGGTTAATTCACCCCTCCACTTT.

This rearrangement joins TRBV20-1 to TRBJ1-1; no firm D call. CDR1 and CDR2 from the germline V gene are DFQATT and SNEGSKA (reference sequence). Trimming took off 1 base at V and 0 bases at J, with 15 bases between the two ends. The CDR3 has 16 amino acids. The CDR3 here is CSARADTPRMNTEAFF. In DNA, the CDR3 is TGCAGTGCTAGAGCCGACACTCCTAGGATGAACACTGAAGCTTTCTTT.

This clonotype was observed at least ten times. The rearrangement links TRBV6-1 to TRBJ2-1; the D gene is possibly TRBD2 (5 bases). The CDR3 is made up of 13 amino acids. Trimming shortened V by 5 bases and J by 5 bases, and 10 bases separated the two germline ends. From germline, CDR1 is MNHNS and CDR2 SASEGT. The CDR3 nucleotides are TGTGCCAGCAGTAAAGGACTCAACAATGAGCAGTTCTTC. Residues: CASSKGLNNEQFF.

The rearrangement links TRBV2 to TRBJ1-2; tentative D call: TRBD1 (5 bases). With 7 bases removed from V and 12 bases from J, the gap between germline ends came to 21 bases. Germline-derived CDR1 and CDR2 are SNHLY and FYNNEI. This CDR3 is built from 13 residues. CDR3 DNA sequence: TGTGCCAGCACGACTGACAGATTCGATGGAAACACCTTC. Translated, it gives CASTTDRFDGNTF.

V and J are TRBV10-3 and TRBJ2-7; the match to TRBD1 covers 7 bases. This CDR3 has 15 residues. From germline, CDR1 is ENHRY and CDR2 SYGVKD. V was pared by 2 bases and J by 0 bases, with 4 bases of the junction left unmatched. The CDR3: CAISEPGTDSYEQYV. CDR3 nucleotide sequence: TGTGCCATCAGTGAGCCCGGGACAGACTCCTACGAGCAGTACGTC.